What follows are 32 T cell receptor beta chains derived from one specimen sequenced in a study of cytomegalovirus exposure and HLA in healthy donors. Sequencing was performed with immunoSEQ multiplex PCR; in TCRdb, only in-frame clones are kept and a portion is missing. The sample lists some 350,000 clones; around 90% were seen once. Source material: PBMCs. These receptors were obtained from a woman under 40 in good health and CMV-seropositive.

The chain uses TRBV7-2 and TRBJ2-7; tentatively, D is TRBD1 or TRBD2 (5 bases each). The CDR3 is 14 amino acids. V lost 1 base and J 6 bases, leaving 13 bases between the germline ends. CDR1 is SGHTA, CDR2 FQGNSA, per germline. CDR3 DNA: TGTGCCAGCAGCTTAGACACGTCGGGACGCGAGCAGTACTTC. Amino acids: CASSLDTSGREQYF. The full variable domain, in which reference TRBV7-2 and TRBJ2-7 provide the parts outside the CDR3, is GAGVSQSPSNKVTEKGKDVELRCDPISGHTALYWYRQSLGQGLEFLIYFQGNSAPDKSGLPSDRFSAERTGGSVSTLTIQRTQQEDSAVYLCASSLDTSGREQYFGPGTRLTVT.

V usage is TRBV28 and J usage is TRBJ2-3, with a weak D call TRBD2 (6 bases). Per the germline V gene, CDR1 is MDHEN and CDR2 is SYDVKM. The CDR3 consists of 13 residues. V was shortened by 4 bases and J by 6 bases, with 11 bases between the two germline ends. CDR3 in DNA: TGTGCCAGCAGTTCGCGGGACGTTGATACGCAGTATTTT. The encoded protein is CASSSRDVDTQYF.

This chain uses TRBV9 with TRBJ2-1, with D tentatively TRBD1 or TRBD2 (5 bases each). The length of the CDR3 is 16 residues. Trimming took off 4 bases at V and 7 bases at J, with 21 bases between the two ends. Germline CDR1 and CDR2: SGDLS and YYNGEE. CDR3 sequence reads: CASSRNLAGGKNEQFF. The CDR3 coding sequence is TGTGCCAGCAGCCGAAACCTAGCTGGGGGAAAGAATGAGCAGTTCTTC.

The genes are TRBV5-1 and TRBJ2-3; 10 bases agree with TRBD2. The CDR3 totals 16 residues. Per germline, CDR1 SGHRS and CDR2 YFSETQ. The J segment lost 2 bases and the V segment lost 2 bases, leaving 5 bases of the junction unmatched. The CDR3 spells CASSFSGGTPTDTQYF. CDR3 sequence (DNA): TGCGCCAGCAGCTTTAGCGGGGGGACGCCCACAGATACGCAGTATTTT.

CDR3 DNA: TGTGCCAGCAGCTTTAATTCGTTAGGACAGGGAAACAATGAGCAGTTCTTC. It is translated as CASSFNSLGQGNNEQFF. This chain uses TRBV11-3 with TRBJ2-1, with 8 bases fitting TRBD1. After removal of 3 bases from V and 5 bases from J, the junction contained 12 bases not matched to a gene. The germline V gene encodes CDR1 SGHNT and CDR2 YENEEA. The CDR3 spans 17 residues.

The V call is TRBV7-6, the J call TRBJ1-2; D is possibly TRBD1 (5 bases). CDR1 is SGHVS and CDR2 is FNYEAQ in the germline V gene. The V end lost 8 bases, the J end lost 6 bases, and 7 bases lay between the germline ends. The CDR3 runs to 10 residues. As DNA, the CDR3 is TGTGCCAGCGGGGGGGATGGCTACACCTTC. Translating gives CASGGDGYTF.

The J gene is TRBJ2-2, the V gene TRBV5-8; D is undetermined. V dropped 0 bases and J dropped 1 base, with 7 bases sitting between them. This CDR3 spans 15 amino acids. The germline V gene encodes CDR1 SGHTS and CDR2 YDEGEE. In DNA, the CDR3 is TGTGCCAGCAGCTTGGTCGACAAGAACACCGGGGAGCTGTTTTTT. Translated: CASSLVDKNTGELFF. The complete variable domain, with remaining parts taken from reference TRBV5-8 and TRBJ2-2, reads EAGVTQSPTHLIKTRGQQATLRCSPISGHTSVYWYQQALGLGLQFLLWYDEGEERNRGNFPPRFSGRQFPNYSSELNVNALELEDSALYLCASSLVDKNTGELFFGEGSRLTVL.

The chain joins TRBV6-5 to TRBJ2-3, with a tentative D call TRBD2 (6 bases). Germline V lookup: CDR1 MNHEY, CDR2 SVGAGI. V shed 5 bases and J shed 8 bases, with 11 bases lying between them. The CDR3 totals 12 residues. The CDR3, as DNA: TGTGCCAGCAGTCCGGGGGTAGCTACGCAGTATTTT. Its protein product is CASSPGVATQYF.

The chain couples TRBV10-3 to TRBJ2-7; D uncertain. The CDR3 spans 13 residues. V was pared by 5 bases and J by 0 bases, with 8 bases between. The germline V gene has CDR1 ENHRY and CDR2 SYGVKD. As DNA, the CDR3 is TGTGCCATCAGTAGCGCCTCCTCCTACGAGCAGTACTTC. Protein: CAISSASSYEQYF.

The chain has TRBV7-2 and TRBJ2-1; weak D call: TRBD2 (6 bases). V shed 3 bases and J shed 7 bases, with 10 bases lying between them. Germline CDR1 reads SGHTA; CDR2 reads FQGNSA. This CDR3 has 13 amino acids. The CDR3 coding sequence is TGTGCCAGCAGCTTCGAAGCGGGTAATGAGCAGTTCTTC. It is translated as CASSFEAGNEQFF.

This clone was seen only a few times. The chain recombines TRBV6-5 with TRBJ1-2, with a tentative D call TRBD1 (5 bases). The CDR3 loop spans 14 amino acids. V shed 0 bases and J shed 4 bases, with 9 bases lying between them. In germline, CDR1 is MNHEY, CDR2 SVGAGI. The CDR3: CASSYSTATYGYTF. The DNA for the CDR3 is TGTGCCAGCAGTTACTCGACAGCCACCTATGGCTACACCTTC.

This CDR3 reads CASSLAGPGNEQFF. The CDR3 bases are TGTGCCAGCAGCTTAGCGGGGCCAGGGAATGAGCAGTTCTTC. This rearrangement joins TRBV7-8 to TRBJ2-1, with D perhaps matching TRBD1 (5 bases). Germline lookup yields CDR1 SGHVS and CDR2 FQNEAQ. V dropped 0 bases and J dropped 7 bases, with 10 bases sitting between them. The CDR3 is 14 amino acids.

Comments on this clone: The sample has other DNA sequences that encode this CDR3 too. The J gene is TRBJ2-3, the V gene TRBV9; perhaps TRBD2 as D (5 bases). The CDR3 spans 15 residues. Germline V gene data show CDR1 as SGDLS and CDR2 as YYNGEE. V lost 0 bases and J lost 1, with 9 bases in between. The CDR3 region has the DNA TGTGCCAGCAGCGTAGGGGGAGCCCGCACAGATACGCAGTATTTT. This codes for CASSVGGARTDTQYF.

The chain carries TRBV30 and TRBJ1-3; 9 positions match TRBD1. V trimming: 4 bases; J trimming: 2 bases; junction bases outside the gene matches: 6. The germline V gene has CDR1 GTSNPN and CDR2 SVGIG (reference sequence). The CDR3 is 15 amino acids. The CDR3, as DNA: TGTGCCTGGACTACAGGGGGCCGACCTGGAAACACCATATATTTT. It codes for CAWTTGGRPGNTIYF.

The V call is TRBV27, the J call TRBJ2-7; D is unclear. Germline loops: CDR1 MNHEY, CDR2 SMNVEV (reference sequence). This CDR3 has 15 residues. V gave up 8 bases and J gave up 0 bases, with 17 bases separating them. CDR3 in DNA: TGTGCCAGCCGCTTAGGACCTTATAGCTCCTACGAGCAGTACTTC. It yields the protein CASRLGPYSSYEQYF.

The chain joins TRBV28 to TRBJ2-5; D possibly matches TRBD1 or TRBD2 (5 bases each). The ends were cut back, 8 bases at V and 5 bases at J, with 27 bases in the middle. The germline gives CDR1 MDHEN, CDR2 SYDVKM. This CDR3 contains 17 residues. CDR3 sequence reads: CASHPDSWDASWETQYF. The CDR3 DNA reads TGTGCCAGCCACCCTGACTCCTGGGACGCTAGTTGGGAGACCCAGTACTTC.

V is TRBV9 and J is TRBJ1-4; D is perhaps TRBD1 (5 bases). The CDR3 consists of 15 residues. With 4 bases removed from V and 8 bases from J, the gap between germline ends came to 18 bases. CDR1 is SGDLS, CDR2 YYNGEE, per germline. The CDR3 coding sequence is TGTGCCAGCAGCACCCAGCCGGGACCGTTGGAAAAACTGTTTTTT. Its protein product is CASSTQPGPLEKLFF.

The rearrangement links TRBV7-8 to TRBJ2-7, with D tentatively TRBD1 (6 bases). CDR3 length: 12 residues. V lost 1 base, J lost 11 bases, and 12 bases lay in between. The germline V gene has CDR1 SGHVS and CDR2 FQNEAQ. The CDR3 loop reads CASSLVGAGEYF. In DNA form, the CDR3 reads TGTGCCAGCAGCTTAGTAGGGGCAGGGGAGTACTTC.

This clone was seen a single time. The chain employs TRBV5-1 and TRBJ2-7; D might be TRBD1 or TRBD2, each matching 5 bases. Per germline, CDR1 SGHRS and CDR2 YFSETQ. The CDR3 consists of 13 residues. Trimming left V 4 bases short and J 3 bases short, with 11 bases between. The CDR3 bases are TGCGCCAGCAGCAGGGACCCGTTCTACGAGCAGTACTTC. Encoded protein: CASSRDPFYEQYF.

The chain recombines TRBV5-4 with TRBJ2-5; 10 bases are shared with TRBD2. CDR1 is SGHNT and CDR2 is YYREEE in the germline V gene (reference sequence). J lost 7 bases, V lost 3 bases, and 6 bases had no gene match. The CDR3 runs 14 residues. The CDR3 sequence: CASSSSSGGLTQYF. CDR3 sequence (DNA): TGTGCCAGCAGCTCCTCTAGCGGGGGATTGACCCAGTACTTC.

The V and J genes are TRBV2 and TRBJ2-3; 8 bases are shared with TRBD2. The CDR3 consists of 17 residues. Germline values: CDR1 SNHLY, CDR2 FYNNEI. V dropped 5 bases and J dropped 5; count of bases not matched to a gene: 15. The CDR3 DNA reads as TGTGCCAGCAGTCCTCGGACTAGCTATGGGGGCAAAGATACGCAGTATTTT. Amino acid sequence: CASSPRTSYGGKDTQYF.

The V call is TRBV4-1, the J call TRBJ1-3; D uncertain. V shed 2 bases and J shed 0 bases, with 8 bases lying between them. The CDR3 runs 15 residues. Germline-derived CDR1 and CDR2 are MGHRA and YSYEKL. CDR3: CASSQLGLSGNTIYF. CDR3 DNA sequence: TGCGCCAGCAGCCAACTGGGCCTCTCTGGAAACACCATATATTTT.

The chain employs TRBV5-4 and TRBJ2-1; D gene uncertain. Trimming removed 4 bases from V and 7 bases from J, with 21 bases in between. In germline, CDR1 is SGHNT, CDR2 YYREEE (reference sequence). CDR3 length equals 16 residues. The CDR3 DNA sequence: TGTGCCAGCAGCCCGCGCCACGACGGAACGAGGAATGAGCAGTTCTTC. Its protein product is CASSPRHDGTRNEQFF.

The sample holds one count of this clone. Other DNA sequences in the sample encode the same CDR3. This chain links TRBV13 with TRBJ2-7, with 9 bases fitting TRBD2. The V segment lost 5 bases and the J segment 4 bases; nucleotides outside the gene matches: 3. Germline assignment: CDR1 PRHDT and CDR2 FYEKMQ (reference sequence). The CDR3 covers 13 residues. CDR3 protein: CASSGGLAYEQYF. The CDR3 DNA follows: TGTGCCAGCAGCGGGGGACTAGCTTACGAGCAGTACTTC.

This chain uses TRBV7-2 with TRBJ2-5; TRBD1 aligns across 7 bases. J gave up 5 bases and V 5 bases, and 8 bases lay outside the gene matches. The CDR3 loop spans 14 amino acids. Looked up from germline, CDR1 is SGHTA and CDR2 is FQGNSA. The CDR3 DNA reads as TGTGCCAGCAGCCCAGGGGGTTCGGGGGAGACCCAGTACTTC. Amino acid sequence: CASSPGGSGETQYF.

The rearrangement links TRBV2 to TRBJ2-1, with 9 positions matching TRBD1. From germline, CDR1 is SNHLY and CDR2 FYNNEI. This CDR3 is 14 amino acids long. The junction had 5 bases not matched to a gene; V was cut back by 5 bases and J by 6 bases. The CDR3 region is CASSTGTGFNEQFF. Here the CDR3 DNA reads TGTGCCAGCAGTACCGGGACAGGGTTCAATGAGCAGTTCTTC.

This chain connects TRBV2 to TRBJ2-1; 9 bases line up with TRBD2. This CDR3 contains 15 residues. Germline CDR1 SNHLY, CDR2 FYNNEI. The trim removed 4 bases at V and 4 bases at J, leaving 5 bases unmatched. DNA for the CDR3: TGTGCCAGCAGTGCCGGCCTAGCGGGGTACAATGAGCAGTTCTTC. It translates to CASSAGLAGYNEQFF.

This chain joins TRBV5-6 and TRBJ2-1, with D uncertain. The ends were cut back, 0 bases at V and 6 bases at J, with 7 bases in the middle. Germline CDR1 reads SGHDT; CDR2 reads YYEEEE. The CDR3 length is 13 residues. CDR3 bases: TGTGCCAGCAGCTTGGGCAGTGCCAATGAGCAGTTCTTC. Its translation is CASSLGSANEQFF.

DNA of the CDR3: TGTGCCAGCAGCTTATACAGTTCCTACGAGCAGTACTTC. This translates into CASSLYSSYEQYF. This sequence joins TRBV7-3 and TRBJ2-7, with D uncertain. This CDR3 spans 13 amino acids. The V end lost 2 bases, the J end lost 1 base, and 6 bases lay between the germline ends. Germline lookup yields CDR1 SGHTA and CDR2 FQGTGA.

The chain carries TRBV5-1 and TRBJ2-1; 11 nucleotides agree with TRBD2. Trimming removed 1 base from V and 3 bases from J; junction bases left unmatched: 6. The CDR3 runs 17 residues. Germline CDR1 and CDR2: SGHRS and YFSETQ. This CDR3 reads CASSLLLAGGLYNEQFF. The CDR3 DNA sequence: TGCGCCAGCAGCTTGCTCCTAGCGGGAGGCCTCTACAATGAGCAGTTCTTC.

The CDR3 sequence is CASSDLELGNIQYF. The CDR3 nucleotides read TGCGCCAGCAGCGATCTGGAGCTTGGAAACATTCAGTACTTC. This chain links TRBV4-3 with TRBJ2-4; D remains ambiguous. The CDR3 is 14 amino acids. Trimming stripped 5 bases from V and 6 bases from J, with 14 bases between. Germline-derived CDR1 and CDR2 are LGHNA and YSLEER.

The J gene is TRBJ1-2, the V gene TRBV4-3, with D possibly being TRBD1 (6 bases). V lost 3 bases and J 5 bases, leaving 10 bases between the germline ends. This CDR3 has 13 residues. CDR1 LGHNA and CDR2 YSLEER come from the germline V gene. The chain's CDR3 is CASSQDSYYGYTF. CDR3 bases: TGCGCCAGCAGCCAGGACAGCTATTATGGCTACACCTTC.